Each of the 21 T cell receptor beta chains below was sequenced from the same sample in a study of shared T cell receptors in the human thymus. Only in-frame clones appear in the TCRdb table, and some are missing; sequencing was by immunoSEQ multiplex PCR. Of 700,000 or so clones listed, 70% to 90% are singletons. These data were also filed under a second study, of human thymus T cells.

Sequencing used thymocytes. Receptor source: a girl under three years old with a congenital heart defect.

The CDR3 bases are TGTGCCACCACTACAGGGGGACCCACTAACTATGGCTACACCTTC. It is translated as CATTTGGPTNYGYTF. The chain is built from TRBV15 and TRBJ1-2; 8 positions match TRBD1. The CDR3 is made up of 15 amino acids. CDR1 is LNHNV, CDR2 YYDKDF, per germline (reference sequence). With 7 bases clipped from V and 0 bases from J, the junction kept 7 bases outside the gene matches.

This chain joins TRBV9 and TRBJ1-2; 8 bases line up with TRBD1. The J segment lost 1 base and the V segment lost 0 bases, leaving 2 bases of the junction unmatched. The CDR3 runs to 15 residues. Germline assignment: CDR1 SGDLS and CDR2 YYNGEE. In nucleotides, the CDR3 is TGTGCCAGCAGCGTAGCAGGACAGGGTAACTATGGCTACACCTTC. Protein product: CASSVAGQGNYGYTF. Full variable domain (remainder filled in from reference TRBV9 and TRBJ1-2): DSGVTQTPKHLITATGQRVTLRCSPRSGDLSVYWYQQSLDQGLQFLIQYYNGEERAKGNILERFSAQQFPDLHSELNLSSLELGDSALYFCASSVAGQGNYGYTFGSGTRLTVV.

The J gene is TRBJ2-1, the V gene TRBV27, with 7 bases matching TRBD1. CDR3 length: 19 amino acids. The trim removed 2 bases at V and 10 bases at J, leaving 23 bases unmatched. Per germline, CDR1 MNHEY and CDR2 SMNVEV (reference sequence). The CDR3 loop reads CASSLPTGREGRRNWEQFF. The CDR3 DNA reads TGTGCCAGCAGTTTACCGACAGGGCGAGAAGGGCGAAGGAATTGGGAGCAGTTCTTC.

This chain joins TRBV6-4 and TRBJ2-3; TRBD1 aligns across 9 bases. Germline V CDR1 and CDR2: MRHNA, SNTAGT. CDR3 size: 15 residues. J lost 1 base, V lost 6 bases, and 5 bases had no gene match. The CDR3 DNA is TGTGCCAGCAGGGGGACAGGGTCCCGCACAGATACGCAGTATTTT. This translates into CASRGTGSRTDTQYF.

Comment on this clone: Sequence at one end of the junction differs from germline and may be a read error. This chain joins TRBV4-1 and TRBJ2-7, with TRBD1 matching 8 bases. Germline values: CDR1 MGHRA, CDR2 YSYEKL. The CDR3 has 13 amino acids. The CDR3 loop reads CASSQSPSRDRFF. Written as DNA, the CDR3 is TGCGCCAGCAGCCAATCACCAAGCCGGGACAGGTTCTTC.

This clone came up a few times. V is TRBV28 and J is TRBJ1-2, with D unclear. Germline V gene sequence: CDR1 MDHEN, CDR2 SYDVKM. The CDR3 spans 14 residues. Trimming cost V 1 base and J 8 bases, with 14 bases left between them. The DNA for the CDR3 is TGTGCCAGCAGTTTATACAATCAGGTGAAAGGCTACACCTTC. Protein: CASSLYNQVKGYTF.

The chain recombines TRBV27 with TRBJ1-1; D is unresolved. CDR1 and CDR2 (germline): MNHEY, SMNVEV (reference sequence). Trimming cost V 5 bases and J 1 base, with 17 bases left between them. This CDR3 is 16 amino acids long. CDR3 DNA sequence: TGTGCCAGCAGTCCGCGAACGACTACTACGAACACTGAAGCTTTCTTT. Amino acid sequence: CASSPRTTTTNTEAFF.

In nucleotides, the CDR3 is TGTGCCAGCAGAGACAACCAGGCCGGGATACTTGGAAACACCATATATTTT. Translating gives CASRDNQAGILGNTIYF. The J gene is TRBJ1-3, the V gene TRBV7-9, with D hard to call. The V gene's germline CDR1 is SEHNR and CDR2 FQNEAQ (reference sequence). V lost 6 bases, J lost 3 bases, and 21 bases lay in between. The CDR3 length is 17 residues.

This clone was counted once. CDR3 region: CASKYRGLTSTEAFF. The CDR3 DNA sequence: TGTGCCAGCAAATACAGGGGGCTTACAAGCACTGAAGCTTTCTTT. The chain combines TRBV7-2 with TRBJ1-1, with TRBD1 identical over 9 bases. The CDR3 spans 15 residues. CDR1 and CDR2 from the germline V gene are SGHTA and FQGNSA. With V trimmed by 7 bases and J by 4 bases, 10 bases remained unmatched.

The chain uses TRBV18 and TRBJ1-5; D is ambiguous. Trimming removed 3 bases at V and 0 bases at J, with 9 bases between. Per the germline V gene, CDR1 is KGHSH and CDR2 is LQKENI. The CDR3 totals 15 residues. The CDR3 reads CASSPYRDSNQPQHF. The DNA for the CDR3 is TGTGCCAGCTCACCCTACCGAGATAGCAATCAGCCCCAGCATTTT.

The genes are TRBV6-5 and TRBJ2-5; D remains ambiguous. The V and J ends lost 6 bases and 7 bases respectively, with 18 bases between them. There are 14 residues in the CDR3. Per germline, CDR1 MNHEY and CDR2 SVGAGI. CDR3 sequence: CASSRYRVKGTQYF. The CDR3 DNA follows: TGTGCCAGCAGCCGTTACCGGGTCAAAGGGACCCAGTACTTC.

This chain's CDR3 is CASSFTSGQGNTGELFF. In DNA, the CDR3 is TGCGCCAGCAGCTTCACATCGGGACAGGGGAACACCGGGGAGCTGTTTTTT. This sequence joins TRBV5-1 and TRBJ2-2; TRBD1 aligns across 9 bases. The V segment lost 2 bases and the J segment 1 base; nucleotides outside the gene matches: 6. Germline loops: CDR1 SGHRS, CDR2 YFSETQ. The CDR3 is made up of 17 amino acids.

J is TRBJ2-1 and V is TRBV28; 11 bases are shared with TRBD2. Germline values: CDR1 MDHEN, CDR2 SYDVKM. V lost 2 bases to trimming and J lost 0 bases; unmatched junction nucleotides: 6. The CDR3 is 18 residues long. CDR3 protein: CASSLISGGENSYNEQFF. In DNA form, the CDR3 reads TGTGCCAGCAGTTTAATTAGCGGGGGGGAAAACTCCTACAATGAGCAGTTCTTC.

This chain connects TRBV7-9 to TRBJ2-5; 10 bases line up with TRBD2. After removal of 5 bases from V and 5 bases from J, the junction contained 11 bases not matched to a gene. The CDR3 covers 16 residues. The germline V gene encodes CDR1 SEHNR and CDR2 FQNEAQ (reference sequence). This CDR3 reads CASSLQRGGPGETQYF. The CDR3 DNA follows: TGTGCCAGCAGCCTCCAGCGGGGGGGCCCGGGGGAGACCCAGTACTTC.

On this clone: A junction boundary mismatches the germline segment, possibly from a read error. J is TRBJ1-1 and V is TRBV11-2; 9 nucleotides agree with TRBD1. The germline V gene encodes CDR1 SGHAT and CDR2 FQNNGV. The CDR3 loop spans 14 amino acids. CDR3 sequence (DNA): TGTGCCAGCAGCCTGGCCGGGACAGGGACCAAGGTGGGATTT. Its translation: CASSLAGTGTKVGF.

This chain connects TRBV6-4 to TRBJ2-1; 9 nucleotides line up with TRBD2. CDR1 MRHNA and CDR2 SNTAGT come from the germline V gene. This CDR3 has 15 residues. V dropped 6 bases and J dropped 8; count of bases not matched to a gene: 11. The CDR3 nucleotides are TGTGCCAGCAGCGCCGGGACTAGCCTGGGCGATGAGCAGTTCTTC. It translates to CASSAGTSLGDEQFF.

The V call is TRBV7-3, the J call TRBJ2-5; possible D gene TRBD2, 6 bases. Trimming removed 5 bases at V and 5 bases at J, with 15 bases between. There are 14 residues in the CDR3. Germline CDR1 is SGHTA and CDR2 is FQGTGA. In DNA form, the CDR3 reads TGTGCCAGCAGCCCGGTCGGGGCGGGGGAGACCCAGTACTTC. Translation: CASSPVGAGETQYF.

The gene calls are TRBV28 and TRBJ1-1; D is ambiguous. V was pared by 5 bases and J by 4 bases, with 17 bases between. The CDR3 is 15 amino acids. In germline, CDR1 is MDHEN, CDR2 SYDVKM. This CDR3 is CASSRLPGEGTEAFF. The CDR3 DNA reads as TGTGCCAGCAGTCGACTACCCGGGGAGGGCACTGAAGCTTTCTTT.

J is TRBJ1-2 and V is TRBV9; tentatively, D is TRBD1 (6 bases). Per the germline V gene, CDR1 is SGDLS and CDR2 is YYNGEE. Trimming removed 5 bases from V and 3 bases from J, with 11 bases in between. This CDR3 contains 13 residues. The CDR3 reads CASRGGLYYGYTF. In nucleotides, the CDR3 is TGTGCCAGCAGGGGGGGGCTCTACTATGGCTACACCTTC.

This chain's CDR3 is CASSVRPGTGDLNEQFF. The CDR3 nucleotides are TGTGCCAGCAGCGTAAGACCCGGGACAGGGGACCTGAATGAGCAGTTCTTC. V usage is TRBV7-6 and J usage is TRBJ2-1; 10 bases match TRBD1. The V gene's germline CDR1 is SGHVS and CDR2 FNYEAQ. The ends lost 5 bases at V and 7 bases at J; junction bases unmatched: 14. CDR3 length: 17 residues. The full variable domain, its missing parts supplied by reference TRBV7-6 and TRBJ2-1, is GAGVSQSPRYKVTKRGQDVALRCDPISGHVSLYWYRQALGQGPEFLTYFNYEAQQDKSGLPNDRFSAERPEGSISTLTIQRTEQRDSAMYRCASSVRPGTGDLNEQFFGPGTRLTVL.

This chain uses TRBV2 with TRBJ1-1; D remains ambiguous. The CDR3 runs 14 residues. Trimming took off 10 bases at V and 0 bases at J, with 15 bases between the two ends. CDR1 is SNHLY, CDR2 FYNNEI, per germline. This CDR3 is CATSFPGMNTEAFF. The CDR3 nucleotides are TGTGCCACGTCCTTTCCGGGTATGAACACTGAAGCTTTCTTT.